The clone carrying this T cell receptor beta chain was seen a handful of times. The antigen is not known. This sample stems from a study of T-cell memory formation after mild COVID-19. Whole-study results and caveats: CD4/CD8 balance characterized clones contracting day 15 to 85, and CD4+ skew characterized later expanders. Second-wave clones with a day 37 peak had unconfirmed SARS-CoV-2 specificity.

TCR alpha and TCR beta cDNA libraries carrying sample barcodes and UMIs came from 5'RACE with constant-segment primers. In TCRdb, the 5' RACE reads were re-called with MiXCR into one record per CDR3 protein. Among under 450,000 distinct CDR3 sequences listed, approximately 15% were seen once. Input material: PBMCs or a T cell subset sorted from them (not recorded which). This TCR came from a man between 18 and 35 years old who had mild COVID-19 (a few samples of this study predate the infection). Cell type and time point are not known.

CDR3: CASSHPTQRGGPEQFF. For the CDR3, the DNA is TGTGCCAGCAGCCACCCCACCCAGCGGGGGGGCCCTGAGCAGTTCTTC. The chain couples TRBV12-3 or TRBV12-4 to TRBJ2-1; 10 nucleotides line up with TRBD2. The CDR3 totals 16 residues. J gave up 9 bases and V 6 bases, and 14 bases lay outside the gene matches.